This TCR beta chain was obtained from a study of T cell repertoires in cytomegalovirus infection. In the study overall: It was the public TCR beta signatures that indicated both CMV infection and matching HLA type.

This clonotype occurred a few times. No antigen is known for it. TCRdb reprocessed the reads via MiXCR and lists one record per CDR3 protein. Among about 900,000 distinct CDR3 sequences listed, roughly a third were seen once. This receptor was obtained from a human donor in good health (CMV status not recorded). Some clones in this sample may be carry-over from other donors' samples. The sample was cultured CD8+ T cells from PBMCs, taken from culture after CMV antigen stimulation.

CDR3 loop: CASSDLDSSSNTGELFF. The CDR3 DNA reads TGTGCCAGCAGCGACCTGGACAGTTCTTCGAACACCGGGGAGCTGTTTTTT. The gene calls are TRBV28 and TRBJ2-2; TRBD1 might be the D (6 bases). V was shortened by 6 bases and J by 0 bases, with 17 bases between the two germline ends. This CDR3 is built from 17 residues. Per the germline V gene, CDR1 is MDHEN and CDR2 is SYDVKM.